The clone carrying this T cell receptor (beta chain) was counted at least ten times. Its cognate antigen is unknown. These data belong to a study of T cell repertoires in cytomegalovirus infection. The wider study: Carrying CMV and the relevant HLA type showed in public TCR beta signatures. Study results and caveats: Cumulated frequencies of public TCR beta families served to identify carriers of CMV plus the relevant HLA. HLA-C-restricted TCR beta clonotypes specific for CMV led the ex vivo response.

The V and J ends lost 5 bases and 5 bases, in that order; junction bases with no gene match: 6. Germline loops: CDR1 MNHNS, CDR2 SASEGT. The length of the CDR3 is 15 residues. MiXCR, run by TCRdb on the reads, gives a single entry per CDR3 protein. The repertoire includes fewer than 80,000 distinct CDR3 sequences, roughly 3.7% of them detected once, and around 4.4% sits in the top ten. The chain has TRBV6-1 and TRBJ1-4, with TRBD1 identical over 9 bases. Material for sequencing was PBMCs. The TCR was taken from a human donor in good health (CMV status not recorded). Some clones in this sample may be carry-over from other donors' samples. CDR3: CASSNRQGGNEKLFF. CDR3 DNA sequence: TGTGCCAGCAGTAATAGACAGGGGGGGAATGAAAAACTGTTTTTT.